Below, one T cell receptor (beta chain) is given with its context. Survey-level immunoSEQ v3.0 assays were run. The repertoire was sequenced with immunoSEQ multiplex PCR; TCRdb's copy has only in-frame clones and lacks some. The top ten clones hold roughly 5% of a sample with about 42,000 clones, approximately 86% of them seen once. The data belong to a study of long-term antiretroviral therapy in people with HIV. About the research overall: The immediate-ART recommendation dates to 2015, and the earliest samples predate it by about a decade.

The length of the CDR3 is 13 residues. V lost 6 bases, J lost 2 bases, and 3 bases stayed unmatched. The V gene's germline CDR1 is MNHEY and CDR2 SMNVEV (reference sequence). The input for sequencing was unsorted PBMCs, taken 0.1 years before starting antiretroviral therapy. The chain recombines TRBV27 with TRBJ1-2; 7 nucleotides line up with TRBD1. The source of this sequence is a woman aged 45-65 years with HIV. The CDR3 sequence is CASSWDSNYGYTF. The CDR3 nucleotides are TGTGCCAGCAGCTGGGACAGCAACTATGGCTACACCTTC.